This T cell receptor beta chain was found in a study of ipilimumab plus nivolumab after autologous stem cell transplantation. TCRdb keeps only in-frame clones here, not all; method: immunoSEQ multiplex PCR. The table lists several thousand clones, approximately 90% of them singletons. The ends were cut back, 0 bases at V and 8 bases at J, with 10 bases in the middle. CDR1 is WSHSY and CDR2 is SAAADI in the germline V gene. The CDR3 spans 13 residues. The clonotype originates from a female donor with multiple myeloma. Specimen: PBMCs, collected in a trial of ipilimumab plus nivolumab as post-transplant consolidation. This sequence joins TRBV10-2 and TRBJ1-1; D gene uncertain. In DNA form, the CDR3 reads TGCGCCAGCAGTGAGTCGCCAATGGGGGAAGCTTTCTTT. This codes for CASSESPMGEAFF.